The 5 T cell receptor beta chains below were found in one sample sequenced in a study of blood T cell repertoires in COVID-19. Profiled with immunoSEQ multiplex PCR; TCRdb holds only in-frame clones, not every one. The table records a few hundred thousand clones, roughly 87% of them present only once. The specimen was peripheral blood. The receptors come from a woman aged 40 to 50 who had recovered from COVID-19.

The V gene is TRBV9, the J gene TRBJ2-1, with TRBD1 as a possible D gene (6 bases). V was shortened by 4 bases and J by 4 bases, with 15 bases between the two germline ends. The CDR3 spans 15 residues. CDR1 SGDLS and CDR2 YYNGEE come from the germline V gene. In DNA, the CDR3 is TGTGCCAGCAGCCCCCAGGGGTCGGGGTACAATGAGCAGTTCTTC. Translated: CASSPQGSGYNEQFF.

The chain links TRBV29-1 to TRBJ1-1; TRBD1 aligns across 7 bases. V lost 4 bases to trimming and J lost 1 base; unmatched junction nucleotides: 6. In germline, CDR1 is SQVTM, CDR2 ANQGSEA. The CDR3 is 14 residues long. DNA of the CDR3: TGCAGCGTTGTGCCGGGACAGAAGAACACTGAAGCTTTCTTT. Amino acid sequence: CSVVPGQKNTEAFF. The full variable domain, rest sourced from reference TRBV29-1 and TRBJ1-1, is SAVISQKPSRDICQRGTSLTIQCQVDSQVTMMFWYRQQPGQSLTLIATANQGSEATYESGFVIDKFPISRPNLTFSTLTVSNMSPEDSSIYLCSVVPGQKNTEAFFGQGTRLTVV.

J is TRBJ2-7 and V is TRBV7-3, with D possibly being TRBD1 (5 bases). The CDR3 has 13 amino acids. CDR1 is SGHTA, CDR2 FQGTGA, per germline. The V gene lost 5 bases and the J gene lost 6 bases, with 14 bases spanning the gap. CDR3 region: CASSILLGAEQYF. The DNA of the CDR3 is TGTGCCAGCAGCATACTATTAGGGGCCGAGCAGTACTTC.

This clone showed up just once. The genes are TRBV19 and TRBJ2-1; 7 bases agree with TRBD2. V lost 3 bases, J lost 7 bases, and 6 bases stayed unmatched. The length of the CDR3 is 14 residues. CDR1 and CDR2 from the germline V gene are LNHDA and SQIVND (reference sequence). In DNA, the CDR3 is TGTGCCAGTAGTATTGGGGTGGGAGGGAATGAGCAGTTCTTC. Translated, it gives CASSIGVGGNEQFF. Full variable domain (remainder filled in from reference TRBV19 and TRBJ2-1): DGGITQSPKYLFRKEGQNVTLSCEQNLNHDAMYWYRQDPGQGLRLIYYSQIVNDFQKGDIAEGYSVSREKKESFPLTVTSAQKNPTAFYLCASSIGVGGNEQFFGPGTRLTVL.

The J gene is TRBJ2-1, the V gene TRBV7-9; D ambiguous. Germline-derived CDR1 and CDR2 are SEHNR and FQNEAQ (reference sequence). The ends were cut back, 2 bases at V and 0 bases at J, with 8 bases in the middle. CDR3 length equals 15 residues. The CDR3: CASSLNRRSYNEQFF. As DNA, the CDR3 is TGTGCCAGCAGCTTAAACAGACGCTCCTACAATGAGCAGTTCTTC.